This TCR beta chain is from a study of blood T cell repertoires in COVID-19. As for the study in general: Donors in the United States, Italy and Spain gave samples during acute or convalescent COVID-19. T cells, B-cell-depleted T cells, or PBMCs supplied cDNA or gDNA.

CDR3 length equals 14 residues. The germline V and J ends were trimmed by 6 bases and 0 bases, with 11 bases remaining between them. Looked up from germline, CDR1 is MNHEY and CDR2 is SMNVEV (reference sequence). Authors' processing steps: By means of reference gene primer amplification, nucleated cell counts were estimated. Repertoires were generated with immunoSEQ multiplex PCR, while TCRdb's copy carries only in-frame clones and drops some. V and J calls and clone size are copied from that table; D and trimming were computed from the DNA. The table shows about 180,000 clones, with around 87% occurring only once. Patients at the Seattle site were enrolled during active infection and followed longitudinally.

The receptor's source is a woman in her seventies with COVID-19, enrolled during active disease. Specimen: peripheral blood. V and J are TRBV27 and TRBJ2-5; a possible D gene is TRBD1 (5 bases). The DNA for the CDR3 is TGTGCCAGCAGCCCTTGGACAAACCAAGAGACCCAGTACTTC. Translated, it gives CASSPWTNQETQYF.